This T cell receptor (beta chain) appears in the sequencing data of a study of blood T cell repertoires in COVID-19 (dated by TCRdb to about 2020). Regarding the study in general: Collaborator samples came from the United States, Italy and Spain and covered acute and convalescent phases of COVID-19. The material from the prospective study consisted of cDNA or gDNA derived from T cells, B-cell-depleted T cells, or PBMCs. Deeply sampled blood TCRbeta repertoires from subjects exposed to, actively infected with, or recovered from COVID-19 were included in the dataset. The repertoires were released in a freely available public database meant as a resource for research on the immune response to SARS-CoV-2. Samples were obtained from the ongoing ImmuneRACE study (first 160 participants) and from approximately 1,200 subjects provided by 6 global collaborators. The sample metadata nearly always contained a de-identified subject ID, COVID-19 status, age in years and sex. HLA class I and class II types, where available, came from metadata supplied by the sample provider rather than from assay-based typing.

Concerning this clone itself: Its antigen remains unidentified. Base qualities are not provided; no much larger clone lies one nucleotide away.

TCRbeta CDR3 regions were amplified from genomic DNA by means of the immunoSEQ Assay, a bias-controlled multiplex PCR. As for the original processing: Nucleated cell counts per sample were estimated from amplification of reference gene primers within the assay. Sequence reads were collapsed and filtered to measure the absolute abundance of every unique TCRbeta CDR3 rearrangement. Productive Simpson clonality was computed per sample as the square root of Simpson's diversity index over productive rearrangements. TCRdb holds this immuneACCESS table with in-frame rearrangements only. Some clones are missing; in checked studies, unresolved V genes explain under half, and the rest has no known cause. V, J and clone size are those of that table, while D and trimming were read from the DNA. The table for this sample lists about 330,000 clones; about 90% of them were counted only once. The top ten clonotypes cover approximately 0.99% of the sample.

In the prospective study, participants were about 18 to 95 years old, resided in 20 to 30 geographic areas of the United States, and were enrolled through a virtual design. Cohort assignment in the prospective study relied on participant-reported clinical history from a screening survey and a study questionnaire. ImmuneRACE Cohort 3 recovered participants were defined by two consecutive negative NP/OP PCR tests, healthcare professional clearance, or symptom resolution. In the prospective study, whole blood, serum and a nasopharyngeal or oropharyngeal swab were collected from each participant by mobile phlebotomists. Participants in the prospective study had the option to provide additional blood draws and questionnaires over an approximately 2-month period. Blood samples from the prospective study were shipped frozen or at room temperature prior to DNA extraction. The CDR3 runs 14 amino acids, cysteine and phenylalanine included. Just the 42-base CDR3 DNA is kept, in frame starting at base 1. The V end gives up 3 bases and the J end 7 bases, leaving 4 bases in the junction not matched to a gene. The germline V gene encodes CDR1 KGHSH and CDR2 LQKENI.

What the research found in general, with its limitations: How much clinical and demographic metadata was included differed by source and by participant, and the metadata was provided uncurated.

The sequenced sample consisted of PBMCs or T cells enriched from blood (not recorded which). The chain is made from TRBV18 and TRBJ1-2, with 11 junctional bases fitting TRBD1. This clonotype originated in a woman in her twenties or thirties who had recovered from COVID-19. The DNA reads as follows: TGTGCCAGCTCACCGGACAGGGGGCTCGGTGGCTACACCTTC. The resulting protein is CASSPDRGLGGYTF.